Shown below are 3 T cell receptor beta chains from a single sample sequenced in a study of cytomegalovirus exposure and HLA in healthy donors. A multiplex PCR was run with 60 Vbeta primers and 13 Jbeta primers. The protocol was immunoSEQ multiplex PCR, while the TCRdb copy is restricted to in-frame clones and leaves out a portion. The sample carries 100,000 to 150,000 clones, around three quarters recorded once. The sample taken for sequencing was PBMCs. These receptors were taken from a female donor in good health and CMV-seronegative.

The V gene is TRBV7-9, the J gene TRBJ2-1; tentatively, D is TRBD2 (6 bases). V was trimmed by 6 bases and J by 8 bases, leaving 8 bases between them. The germline V gene has CDR1 SEHNR and CDR2 FQNEAQ (reference sequence). The CDR3 has 11 residues. The CDR3 coding sequence is TGTGCCAGCAGATCTAGCGATGAGCAGTTCTTC. Its translation: CASRSSDEQFF.

The V call is TRBV7-9, the J call TRBJ1-1; no reliable D call. The CDR3 has 14 residues. V was pared by 5 bases and J by 2 bases, with 12 bases between. CDR1 is SEHNR and CDR2 is FQNEAQ in the germline V gene (reference sequence). In nucleotides, the CDR3 is TGTGCCAGCAGCGAGGGCGCGAGAAACACTGAAGCTTTCTTT. It codes for CASSEGARNTEAFF.

The rearrangement uses TRBV27 and TRBJ2-1; TRBD2 matches 9 bases. V trimming: 7 bases; J trimming: 3 bases; junction bases outside the gene matches: 13. The CDR3 spans 17 residues. Germline lookup yields CDR1 MNHEY and CDR2 SMNVEV (reference sequence). The CDR3 DNA sequence: TGTGCCAGCACGTCTAGCGGGACTCACCCCCTCTACAATGAGCAGTTCTTC. Translation: CASTSSGTHPLYNEQFF.